This T cell receptor beta chain was retrieved from a study of blood T cell repertoires in COVID-19. Here immunoSEQ multiplex PCR was the method, and the copy in TCRdb shows in-frame clones only, minus some. The repertoire holds about 340,000 clones, with more than 75% as singletons. Trimming took 6 bases from V and 5 from J; bases not matched to a gene: 4. This CDR3 region has 13 residues. Per germline, CDR1 SEHNR and CDR2 FQNEAQ (reference sequence). V usage is TRBV7-9 and J usage is TRBJ1-1, with 9 bases fitting TRBD1. The receptor comes from a young woman who had recovered from COVID-19. Source material: peripheral blood. This CDR3 reads CASRQDRGTEAFF. CDR3 nucleotide sequence: TGTGCCAGCAGACAGGACAGGGGAACTGAAGCTTTCTTT.